The clone carrying this T cell receptor (beta chain) was detected ten times or more. The TCR beta library used iRepertoire HTBI primers with Arm-PCR amplification of CDR3. Per the study methods: The samples included 62 TRBV and some 15 TRBJ segments. TCRdb ran MiXCR on the multiplex PCR reads and lists one entry per CDR3 protein. What appears here as the V and J calls and clone size reflects TCRdb's work, not the paper's. The sample records some 490,000 distinct CDR3 sequences, more than 10% being singletons. Between the trimmed V and J ends, which lost 3 bases and 8 bases, there was a span of 13 bases. The CDR3 has 14 amino acids. Germline CDR1 is ENHRY and CDR2 is SYGVKD. This entry belongs to a study of regulatory T cells in long-lasting Graves disease. Time point meaning: newly diagnosed GD, antithyroid drugs for less than 3 months. TCR sequences were obtained from RNA taken from PBMCs. Patients of an endocrinology department in Xi'an, China, were included.

A further study also used this sample, focusing on T cells in Graves' hyperthyroidism and ophthalmopathy. According to that study: With the HTBI primer set, the TCR CDR3 went through a first round of RT-PCR.

The source was peripheral blood mononuclear cells (PBMCs), collected at new diagnosis, from a patient treated with antithyroid drugs. The clonotype was recovered from a woman aged 25 to 45 with Graves disease. This chain joins TRBV10-3 and TRBJ1-4; perhaps TRBD1 as D (6 bases). The CDR3 DNA reads as TGTGCCATCAGTGAATTAGGAGGGGGGGAAAAACTGTTTTTT. Its translation is CAISELGGGEKLFF.